The present TCR beta chain was sequenced within a study of blood T cells in healthy people across ages. The study's findings and limits: Estimated diversity that came from one million T cells was considered an underestimate. Naive T cell percentage and TCR beta diversity correlated strongly. It was not known whether donors were CMV positive (a possible confounder of expanded clonotype changes).

With a J-beta primer mix and a sample-barcoded 5' primer, a second PCR ran about 7 to 11 cycles. TCRdb itself ran the 5' RACE reads through MiXCR, one entry per CDR3 protein. The data contain roughly 730,000 distinct CDR3 sequences, more than 50% of them singletons. This clonotype showed up many times. Antigen unknown. This TCR derives from a middle-aged man in good health. Sequencing input: blood.

DNA of the CDR3: TGTGCCAGCAGTTTCCCGGGCACCGGGGAGCTGTTTTTT. It encodes CASSFPGTGELFF. The chain joins TRBV27 to TRBJ2-2, with no clear D. The CDR3 spans 13 residues. CDR1 and CDR2 from the germline V gene are MNHEY and SMNVEV (reference sequence). V was cut by 3 bases and J by 4 bases, with 6 bases left in between.